These T cell receptor beta chains were read from a single sample in a study of T cells after yellow fever vaccination. TCRdb itself ran the 5' RACE reads through MiXCR, one entry per CDR3 protein. The sample consists of approximately 96,000 distinct CDR3 sequences, around 9.8% of them appearing once. The sequencing used CD8+ T cells not binding an NS4B(214-222) dextramer, sorted from PBMCs, collected less than 16 days after the first yellow fever vaccination. Every receptor here comes from a man younger than 35 who received the YFV17D yellow fever vaccine. Both conserved end residues are part of each CDR3. Fields, in order: J gene, CDR3 length, clone size, V gene, D gene, CDR3 protein, CDR3 DNA. The D gene is left open where the match is weak. Size is stated for part of the rows, as once, few or many counts, or as a class when the clone is expanded.

j_call: TRBJ1-4
cdr3_length: 14
clone_size: .
v_call: TRBV6-2/TRBV6-3
d_call: .
cdr3_aa: CASTFGESVEKLFF
cdr3_nt: TGTGCCAGCACCTTTGGGGAATCGGTTGAAAAACTGTTTTTT

j_call: TRBJ2-2
cdr3_length: 15
clone_size: .
v_call: TRBV27
d_call: .
cdr3_aa: CASSPQTGGTGELFF
cdr3_nt: TGTGCCAGCAGTCCGCAGACAGGTGGTACCGGGGAGCTGTTTTTT

j_call: TRBJ2-3
cdr3_length: 15
clone_size: many
v_call: TRBV12-3/TRBV12-4
d_call: .
cdr3_aa: CASSEHGTSTDTQYF
cdr3_nt: TGTGCCAGCAGCGAGCACGGTACTAGCACAGATACGCAGTATTTT

j_call: TRBJ2-3
cdr3_length: 18
clone_size: .
v_call: TRBV29-1
d_call: TRBD2
cdr3_aa: CSVEDPTRGAVGPDTQYF
cdr3_nt: TGCAGCGTTGAAGATCCGACGCGGGGGGCCGTGGGCCCAGATACGCAGTATTTT

j_call: TRBJ2-7
cdr3_length: 16
clone_size: .
v_call: TRBV7-2
d_call: TRBD2
cdr3_aa: CASSPKPGGLRHEQYF
cdr3_nt: TGTGCCAGCAGCCCGAAGCCGGGGGGGCTGCGTCACGAGCAGTACTTC

j_call: TRBJ1-1
cdr3_length: 14
clone_size: many
v_call: TRBV12-3/TRBV12-4
d_call: .
cdr3_aa: CASSLMGPGTEAFF
cdr3_nt: TGTGCCAGCAGTTTAATGGGGCCGGGCACTGAAGCTTTCTTT

j_call: TRBJ1-4
cdr3_length: 18
clone_size: few
v_call: TRBV11-2
d_call: TRBD1
cdr3_aa: CASSPVPGQDPSNEKLFF
cdr3_nt: TGTGCCAGCAGCCCCGTACCGGGACAGGATCCGAGTAATGAAAAACTGTTTTTT

j_call: TRBJ2-1
cdr3_length: 15
clone_size: few
v_call: TRBV5-1
d_call: .
cdr3_aa: CASSFRGWLDNEQFF
cdr3_nt: TGCGCCAGCAGCTTTCGGGGATGGTTAGACAATGAGCAGTTCTTC

j_call: TRBJ1-1
cdr3_length: 12
clone_size: few
v_call: TRBV20-1
d_call: TRBD1
cdr3_aa: CSASPTGEKAFF
cdr3_nt: TGCAGTGCTAGCCCGACAGGGGAGAAAGCTTTCTTT

j_call: TRBJ2-7
cdr3_length: 16
clone_size: few
v_call: TRBV4-3
d_call: .
cdr3_aa: CASSQLGNGDTYEQYF
cdr3_nt: TGCGCCAGCAGCCAATTGGGGAACGGGGATACCTACGAGCAGTACTTC

j_call: TRBJ2-5
cdr3_length: 16
clone_size: few
v_call: TRBV28
d_call: TRBD1
cdr3_aa: CASSSSRRTGEETQYF
cdr3_nt: TGTGCCAGCAGTAGTTCACGGAGGACAGGGGAGGAGACCCAGTACTTC

j_call: TRBJ2-1
cdr3_length: 14
clone_size: .
v_call: TRBV12-3/TRBV12-4
d_call: .
cdr3_aa: CASSLQGGYNEQFF
cdr3_nt: TGTGCCAGCAGTTTACAGGGCGGTTACAATGAGCAGTTCTTC

j_call: TRBJ1-1
cdr3_length: 15
clone_size: .
v_call: TRBV4-3
d_call: .
cdr3_aa: CASSQRVGAGTEAFF
cdr3_nt: TGCGCCAGCAGCCAACGGGTCGGGGCCGGCACTGAAGCTTTCTTT

j_call: TRBJ2-5
cdr3_length: 15
clone_size: few
v_call: TRBV5-1
d_call: .
cdr3_aa: CASSWVTGTQETQYF
cdr3_nt: TGCGCCAGCAGCTGGGTGACAGGAACTCAAGAGACCCAGTACTTC

j_call: TRBJ2-2
cdr3_length: 15
clone_size: few
v_call: TRBV4-1
d_call: TRBD1
cdr3_aa: CASSEFGTDTGELFF
cdr3_nt: TGCGCCAGCAGTGAATTCGGGACAGACACCGGGGAGCTGTTTTTT

j_call: TRBJ1-5
cdr3_length: 14
clone_size: few
v_call: TRBV2
d_call: TRBD1
cdr3_aa: CASRGQGGHQPQHF
cdr3_nt: TGTGCCAGCAGGGGACAGGGAGGACATCAGCCCCAGCATTTT

j_call: TRBJ2-5
cdr3_length: 14
clone_size: .
v_call: TRBV7-3
d_call: .
cdr3_aa: CASSLAGIGETQYF
cdr3_nt: TGTGCCAGCAGCTTAGCGGGGATCGGGGAGACCCAGTACTTC

j_call: TRBJ2-2
cdr3_length: 17
clone_size: few
v_call: TRBV9
d_call: .
cdr3_aa: CASSVEVTGENTGELFF
cdr3_nt: TGTGCCAGCAGCGTAGAGGTGACAGGAGAGAATACCGGGGAGCTGTTTTTT

j_call: TRBJ2-7
cdr3_length: 12
clone_size: .
v_call: TRBV10-3
d_call: .
cdr3_aa: CAIGDFTYEQYF
cdr3_nt: TGTGCCATCGGGGACTTCACCTACGAGCAGTACTTC

j_call: TRBJ1-3
cdr3_length: 16
clone_size: few
v_call: TRBV6-5
d_call: TRBD1
cdr3_aa: CASSYSDRGSGNTIYF
cdr3_nt: TGTGCCAGCAGTTACTCGGACAGGGGATCTGGAAACACCATATATTTT

j_call: TRBJ1-1
cdr3_length: 14
clone_size: .
v_call: TRBV27
d_call: TRBD1
cdr3_aa: CASSIGTGGTEAFF
cdr3_nt: TGTGCCAGCAGTATCGGGACAGGGGGCACTGAAGCTTTCTTT

j_call: TRBJ1-4
cdr3_length: 14
clone_size: .
v_call: TRBV9
d_call: .
cdr3_aa: CASSAAGGLEKLFF
cdr3_nt: TGTGCCAGCAGCGCCGCCGGGGGCCTAGAAAAACTGTTTTTT

j_call: TRBJ2-1
cdr3_length: 16
clone_size: few
v_call: TRBV24-1
d_call: TRBD1
cdr3_aa: CATSDAGGAGMNEQFF
cdr3_nt: TGTGCCACCAGTGATGCAGGGGGCGCAGGTATGAATGAGCAGTTCTTC

j_call: TRBJ2-2
cdr3_length: 15
clone_size: .
v_call: TRBV11-3
d_call: .
cdr3_aa: CASSSDRGNTGELFF
cdr3_nt: TGTGCCAGCAGCTCCGACAGAGGGAACACCGGGGAGCTGTTTTTT

j_call: TRBJ2-3
cdr3_length: 17
clone_size: .
v_call: TRBV6-5
d_call: .
cdr3_aa: CASSWGAGAGPTDTQYF
cdr3_nt: TGTGCCAGCAGCTGGGGGGCGGGAGCGGGGCCCACAGATACGCAGTATTTT

j_call: TRBJ2-3
cdr3_length: 17
clone_size: .
v_call: TRBV7-3
d_call: .
cdr3_aa: CASSPGEAVASTDTQYF
cdr3_nt: TGTGCCAGCAGCCCTGGGGAGGCGGTGGCTAGCACAGATACGCAGTATTTT

j_call: TRBJ2-1
cdr3_length: 14
clone_size: many
v_call: TRBV4-3
d_call: .
cdr3_aa: CASSQDNPYNEQFF
cdr3_nt: TGCGCCAGCAGCCAAGATAACCCCTACAATGAGCAGTTCTTC

j_call: TRBJ2-1
cdr3_length: 16
clone_size: many
v_call: TRBV5-1
d_call: TRBD1
cdr3_aa: CASSLREAGGYNEQFF
cdr3_nt: TGCGCCAGCAGCTTGCGTGAAGCAGGGGGTTACAATGAGCAGTTCTTC

j_call: TRBJ1-2
cdr3_length: 14
clone_size: many
v_call: TRBV7-6
d_call: .
cdr3_aa: CASSPGGAQYGYTF
cdr3_nt: TGTGCCAGCAGCCCGGGAGGCGCCCAGTATGGCTACACCTTC

j_call: TRBJ2-3
cdr3_length: 16
clone_size: few
v_call: TRBV12-3/TRBV12-4
d_call: .
cdr3_aa: CASSPQQGGSTDTQYF
cdr3_nt: TGTGCCAGCAGTCCCCAACAGGGGGGGAGCACAGATACGCAGTATTTT

j_call: TRBJ2-2
cdr3_length: 16
clone_size: many
v_call: TRBV7-8
d_call: TRBD2
cdr3_aa: CASSLIGLGATGELFF
cdr3_nt: TGTGCCAGCAGCTTAATTGGACTAGGAGCTACCGGGGAGCTGTTTTTT

j_call: TRBJ1-1
cdr3_length: 14
clone_size: many
v_call: TRBV27
d_call: .
cdr3_aa: CASSSYAMGAEAFF
cdr3_nt: TGTGCCAGCAGTTCCTACGCCATGGGCGCTGAAGCTTTCTTT

j_call: TRBJ1-1
cdr3_length: 13
clone_size: .
v_call: TRBV7-6
d_call: TRBD1
cdr3_aa: CASRSGGNTEAFF
cdr3_nt: TGTGCCAGCAGGTCAGGGGGGAACACTGAAGCTTTCTTT

j_call: TRBJ2-1
cdr3_length: 16
clone_size: few
v_call: TRBV2
d_call: TRBD2
cdr3_aa: CASSEGAGGPGNEQFF
cdr3_nt: TGTGCCAGCAGTGAAGGCGCGGGGGGGCCAGGAAATGAGCAGTTCTTC

j_call: TRBJ1-5
cdr3_length: 17
clone_size: .
v_call: TRBV4-2
d_call: .
cdr3_aa: CASSQAKGRVGHQPQHF
cdr3_nt: TGTGCCAGCAGCCAAGCCAAGGGCAGGGTCGGGCATCAGCCCCAGCATTTT

j_call: TRBJ1-5
cdr3_length: 13
clone_size: few
v_call: TRBV6-1
d_call: .
cdr3_aa: CASSQLPLQPQHF
cdr3_nt: TGTGCCAGCAGCCAACTCCCCCTTCAGCCCCAGCATTTT

j_call: TRBJ1-2
cdr3_length: 12
clone_size: .
v_call: TRBV7-2
d_call: .
cdr3_aa: CASSLGGAGYTF
cdr3_nt: TGTGCCAGCAGCTTAGGAGGGGCGGGCTACACCTTC

j_call: TRBJ2-2
cdr3_length: 14
clone_size: few
v_call: TRBV19
d_call: .
cdr3_aa: CASRGYANTGELFF
cdr3_nt: TGTGCCAGCCGCGGGTACGCGAACACCGGGGAGCTGTTTTTT

j_call: TRBJ1-6
cdr3_length: 14
clone_size: many
v_call: TRBV6-5
d_call: .
cdr3_aa: CASSYSPGDSPLHF
cdr3_nt: TGTGCCAGCAGTTACTCGCCAGGGGATTCACCCCTCCACTTT

j_call: TRBJ1-5
cdr3_length: 15
clone_size: .
v_call: TRBV27
d_call: TRBD1
cdr3_aa: CASSQGQGAGQPQHF
cdr3_nt: TGTGCCAGCAGCCAAGGACAGGGGGCCGGACAGCCCCAGCATTTT

j_call: TRBJ2-5
cdr3_length: 13
clone_size: few
v_call: TRBV20-1
d_call: .
cdr3_aa: CSAIPLGGETQYF
cdr3_nt: TGCAGTGCAATACCCCTTGGAGGGGAGACCCAGTACTTC

j_call: TRBJ1-1
cdr3_length: 15
clone_size: .
v_call: TRBV5-6
d_call: .
cdr3_aa: CASSLDGVWDTEAFF
cdr3_nt: TGTGCCAGCAGCTTGGATGGGGTCTGGGACACTGAAGCTTTCTTT

j_call: TRBJ2-3
cdr3_length: 15
clone_size: .
v_call: TRBV12-3/TRBV12-4
d_call: .
cdr3_aa: CASSLALIFVDTQYF
cdr3_nt: TGTGCCAGCAGTTTAGCGCTGATCTTCGTAGATACGCAGTATTTT

j_call: TRBJ2-1
cdr3_length: 16
clone_size: few
v_call: TRBV7-3
d_call: TRBD1
cdr3_aa: CASSLTSGGSYNEQFF
cdr3_nt: TGTGCCAGCAGCCTTACCTCAGGGGGCTCCTACAATGAGCAGTTCTTC

j_call: TRBJ1-2
cdr3_length: 16
clone_size: .
v_call: TRBV7-2
d_call: .
cdr3_aa: CASSLGGTGGNYGYTF
cdr3_nt: TGTGCCAGCAGCTTAGGGGGCACTGGGGGGAACTATGGCTACACCTTC

j_call: TRBJ1-1
cdr3_length: 12
clone_size: .
v_call: TRBV12-3/TRBV12-4
d_call: .
cdr3_aa: CASSLDGRGAFF
cdr3_nt: TGTGCCAGCAGTTTGGACGGCCGTGGTGCTTTCTTT

j_call: TRBJ2-6
cdr3_length: 16
clone_size: .
v_call: TRBV7-2
d_call: .
cdr3_aa: CASSFLWGSGANVLTF
cdr3_nt: TGTGCCAGCAGCTTCCTTTGGGGGTCCGGGGCCAACGTCCTGACTTTC

j_call: TRBJ2-7
cdr3_length: 16
clone_size: many
v_call: TRBV6-1
d_call: TRBD1
cdr3_aa: CASSEEAGDSSYEQYF
cdr3_nt: TGTGCCAGCAGTGAAGAGGCAGGGGACAGCTCCTACGAGCAGTACTTC

j_call: TRBJ1-1
cdr3_length: 15
clone_size: .
v_call: TRBV27
d_call: .
cdr3_aa: CASSLKGWGNTEAFF
cdr3_nt: TGTGCCAGCAGTTTGAAGGGATGGGGGAACACTGAAGCTTTCTTT

j_call: TRBJ1-2
cdr3_length: 15
clone_size: few
v_call: TRBV4-2
d_call: .
cdr3_aa: CASSQRTAIEYGYTF
cdr3_nt: TGTGCCAGCAGCCAAAGGACAGCCATCGAATATGGCTACACCTTC

j_call: TRBJ2-7
cdr3_length: 16
clone_size: few
v_call: TRBV4-1
d_call: .
cdr3_aa: CASSQDHPPSFYEQYF
cdr3_nt: TGCGCCAGCAGCCAAGATCACCCTCCGTCCTTCTACGAGCAGTACTTC

j_call: TRBJ2-2
cdr3_length: 18
clone_size: .
v_call: TRBV27
d_call: .
cdr3_aa: CASSFSLDRLGNTGELFF
cdr3_nt: TGTGCCAGCAGTTTTTCTCTTGACAGGCTGGGGAACACCGGGGAGCTGTTTTTT

j_call: TRBJ1-1
cdr3_length: 15
clone_size: few
v_call: TRBV9
d_call: .
cdr3_aa: CASSVASGMNTEAFF
cdr3_nt: TGTGCCAGCAGCGTAGCTTCGGGTATGAACACTGAAGCTTTCTTT

j_call: TRBJ2-1
cdr3_length: 18
clone_size: few
v_call: TRBV23-1
d_call: .
cdr3_aa: CASSHRTERGGPYNEQFF
cdr3_nt: TGCGCCAGCAGTCATCGGACCGAAAGAGGGGGACCCTACAATGAGCAGTTCTTC